This is a list of T cell receptor beta chains from one sample in a study of blood T cell repertoires in COVID-19. The method was immunoSEQ multiplex PCR; TCRdb's version includes in-frame clones alone and lacks a portion of them. Counted here are 34,000 or so clones, 80% to 90% occurring once; the ten biggest clones make up about 14%. The sequenced material came from peripheral blood. Receptors originate from a man in his sixties with active COVID-19. The CDR3 runs from the conserved cysteine through the conserved F or W. The D gene is left open where the match is weak. Only part of the rows carry a size: once, few, many, or a class if the clone is expanded.

D gene: TRBD1
V gene: TRBV24-1
clone size: -
J gene: TRBJ2-1
CDR3 DNA: TGTGCCACCAGTGATGAAAGAGGACAGGGCCAAGCCTACAATGAGCAGTTCTTC
CDR3 protein: CATSDERGQGQAYNEQFF

D gene: TRBD2
V gene: TRBV19
clone size: -
J gene: TRBJ2-3
CDR3 DNA: TGTGCCAGTACTAACGGAGCGGGGGCATCAGATACGCAGTATTTT
CDR3 protein: CASTNGAGASDTQYF

D gene: -
V gene: TRBV28
clone size: -
J gene: TRBJ2-7
CDR3 DNA: TGTGCCAGCAGTTTATTTATTACAGCCCGCGAGCAGTACTTC
CDR3 protein: CASSLFITAREQYF

D gene: -
V gene: TRBV27
clone size: -
J gene: TRBJ1-1
CDR3 DNA: TGTGCCAGCAGTTTATGGGGAGGCCGGGAAGCTTTCTTT
CDR3 protein: CASSLWGGREAFF

D gene: TRBD1
V gene: TRBV19
clone size: -
J gene: TRBJ2-2
CDR3 DNA: TGTGCCAGTAGCCTCCGGGACAGGGGGGCCGGGGAGCTGTTTTTT
CDR3 protein: CASSLRDRGAGELFF

D gene: -
V gene: TRBV7-8
clone size: once
J gene: TRBJ1-4
CDR3 DNA: TGTGCCAGCAGCTCAGGTAATGAAAAACTGTTTTTT
CDR3 protein: CASSSGNEKLFF

D gene: -
V gene: TRBV15
clone size: -
J gene: TRBJ1-1
CDR3 DNA: TGTGCCACCAGCAGAGATCAGGGGAGGAACACTGAAGCTTTCTTT
CDR3 protein: CATSRDQGRNTEAFF

D gene: TRBD1
V gene: TRBV19
clone size: -
J gene: TRBJ1-1
CDR3 DNA: TGTGCCAGTAGTATTACCGGACAGGGGGCCACTGAAGCTTTCTTT
CDR3 protein: CASSITGQGATEAFF

D gene: TRBD1
V gene: TRBV5-6
clone size: -
J gene: TRBJ1-6
CDR3 DNA: TGTGCCAGCAGCTTGACGACAGGGGGTGATTCACCCCTCCACTTT
CDR3 protein: CASSLTTGGDSPLHF

D gene: TRBD1
V gene: TRBV6-5
clone size: -
J gene: TRBJ1-3
CDR3 DNA: TGTGCCAGCAGACCTGGGACAGGGAGTGGAAACACCATATATTTT
CDR3 protein: CASRPGTGSGNTIYF